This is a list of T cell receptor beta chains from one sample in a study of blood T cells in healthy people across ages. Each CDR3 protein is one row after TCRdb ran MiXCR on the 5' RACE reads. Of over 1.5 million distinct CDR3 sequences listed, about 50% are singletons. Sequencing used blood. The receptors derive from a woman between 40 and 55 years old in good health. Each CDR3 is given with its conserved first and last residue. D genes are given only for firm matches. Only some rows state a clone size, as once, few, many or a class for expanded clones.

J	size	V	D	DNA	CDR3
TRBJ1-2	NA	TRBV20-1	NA	TGCAGTGCTAGAGATGGTTGGGACACCAGTGGCTATGGCTACACCTTC	CSARDGWDTSGYGYTF
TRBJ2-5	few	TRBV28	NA	TGTGCCAGCAGTTCCATCACCGGGGCCCAAGAGACCCAGTACTTC	CASSSITGAQETQYF
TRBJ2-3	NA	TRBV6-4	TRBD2	TGTGCCAGCAGTCCTCGGACTAGCGTGGATACGCAGTATTTT	CASSPRTSVDTQYF
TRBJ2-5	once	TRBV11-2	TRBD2	TGTGCCAGCAGCCCTATCGGATATCGGACTAGCCGGCTAAATGAGCAGTACTTC	CASSPIGYRTSRLNEQYF
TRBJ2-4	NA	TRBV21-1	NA	TGTGCCAGCAGCAAAGAGGCGGGGAAGCTAGCCAAAAACATTCAGTACTTC	CASSKEAGKLAKNIQYF
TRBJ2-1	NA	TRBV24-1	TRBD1	TGTGCCACCAGTGATTTACGGACAGGTTCCTACAATGAGCAGTTCTTC	CATSDLRTGSYNEQFF
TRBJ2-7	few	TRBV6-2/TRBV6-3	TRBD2	TGTGCCAGCAGTTTCGCGGGGGGGGGAGTCTACGAGCAGTACTTC	CASSFAGGGVYEQYF
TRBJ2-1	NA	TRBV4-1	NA	TGCGCCAGCAGCCAAGAGCGACGGAGTCAAGAGACCCAGTTCTTC	CASSQERRSQETQFF
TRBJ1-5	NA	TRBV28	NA	TGTGCCAGCGTCGGGGGGAGTAGCAATCAGCCCCAGCATTTT	CASVGGSSNQPQHF
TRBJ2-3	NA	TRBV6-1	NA	TGTGCCAGCAGGTCGGTTGGTAGGTCAGATACGCAGTATTTT	CASRSVGRSDTQYF
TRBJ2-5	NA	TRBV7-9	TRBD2	TGTGCCAGCTCGAAAGGACTAGCGGGGGGCCGGGCCCAAGAGACCCAGTACTTC	CASSKGLAGGRAQETQYF
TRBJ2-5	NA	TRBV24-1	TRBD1	TGTGCCACCAGTGACCCCGGGACAGGGGGCTTGGAGACCCAGTACTTC	CATSDPGTGGLETQYF
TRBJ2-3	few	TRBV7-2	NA	TGTGCCAGCAGCTTAGACAGCGGAGACACAGATACGCAGTATTTT	CASSLDSGDTDTQYF
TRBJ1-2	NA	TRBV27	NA	TGTGCCAGCAGCCCCCAAAAGGGGATGGATGGCTACACCTTC	CASSPQKGMDGYTF
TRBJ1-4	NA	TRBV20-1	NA	TGCAGTGCTAGAGTTGATGAAAAACTGTTTTTT	CSARVDEKLFF